Below, 7 T cell receptor beta chains from the same sample are listed, as sequenced in a study of cytomegalovirus exposure and HLA in healthy donors. Amplification used 60 Vbeta primers and 13 Jbeta primers. Libraries were prepared by immunoSEQ multiplex PCR; TCRdb keeps only in-frame clonotypes and omits some of them. The data contain some 57,000 clones, about 90% of them seen just once; the ten biggest clones take up about 1.6%. The sequenced material came from PBMCs. The receptors shown here come from a man aged 25 to 40 in good health and CMV-seropositive.

This chain links TRBV13 with TRBJ2-7; 10 bases match TRBD1. Germline-derived CDR1 and CDR2 are PRHDT and FYEKMQ (reference sequence). The CDR3 is 15 residues long. J was trimmed by 4 bases and V by 6 bases; bases with no gene match: 9. The CDR3 is CASSLKDRGWYEQYF. CDR3 DNA sequence: TGTGCCAGCAGTCTTAAGGACAGGGGGTGGTACGAGCAGTACTTC.

The genes are TRBV5-1 and TRBJ1-6; D might be TRBD1 (5 bases). This CDR3 spans 15 amino acids. V shed 2 bases and J shed 7 bases, with 13 bases lying between them. Looked up from germline, CDR1 is SGHRS and CDR2 is YFSETQ. CDR3 residues: CASSLGWGRNSPLHF. In DNA form, the CDR3 reads TGCGCCAGCAGCTTAGGTTGGGGCCGGAATTCACCCCTCCACTTT.

The chain has TRBV19 and TRBJ2-4, with TRBD1 matching over 8 bases. From germline, CDR1 is LNHDA and CDR2 SQIVND (reference sequence). V shed 3 bases, J shed 8 bases, and the junction held 3 bases outside the gene matches. The CDR3 consists of 13 residues. CDR3 amino acids: CASSIGQGDIQYF. CDR3 nucleotide sequence: TGTGCCAGTAGTATCGGACAGGGAGACATTCAGTACTTC. The complete variable domain, with remaining parts taken from reference TRBV19 and TRBJ2-4, reads DGGITQSPKYLFRKEGQNVTLSCEQNLNHDAMYWYRQDPGQGLRLIYYSQIVNDFQKGDIAEGYSVSREKKESFPLTVTSAQKNPTAFYLCASSIGQGDIQYFGAGTRLSVL.

J is TRBJ1-2 and V is TRBV6-5; D uncertain. The V end lost 0 bases, the J end lost 4 bases, and 6 bases lay between the germline ends. Germline assignment: CDR1 MNHEY and CDR2 SVGAGI. This CDR3 spans 13 amino acids. CDR3 DNA: TGTGCCAGCAGTTACTCCCACTTCTATGGCTACACCTTC. Protein product: CASSYSHFYGYTF.

This clone is a singleton in its sample. This sequence joins TRBV25-1 and TRBJ2-7; no clear D gene. This CDR3 spans 18 amino acids. Germline V lookup: CDR1 MGHDK, CDR2 SYGVNS. The V gene lost 4 bases and the J gene lost 3 bases, with 25 bases spanning the gap. Here the CDR3 reads CASSAQNPRLDEGYEQYF. CDR3 coding DNA: TGTGCCAGCAGTGCCCAAAACCCCCGGCTAGACGAAGGCTACGAGCAGTACTTC.

This clone has a single count. A read error may account for a junction end that differs from germline. The chain carries TRBV7-9 and TRBJ1-1; D gene unclear. Germline V gives CDR1 SEHNR, CDR2 FQNEAQ (reference sequence). The CDR3 is 11 residues long. CDR3 nucleotides: TGTTCCAGCAGCTTCGTCACTGAAGCTTTCTTT. Translating gives CSSSFVTEAFF. The variable domain in full, with the rest retrieved from reference TRBV7-9 and TRBJ1-1, is DTGVSQNPRHKITKRGQNVTFRCDPISEHNRLYWYRQTLGQGPEFLTYFQNEAQLEKSRLLSDRFSAERPKGSFSTLEIQRTEQGDSAMYLCSSSFVTEAFFGQGTRLTVV.

The chain joins TRBV29-1 to TRBJ1-2, with 8 bases lining up with TRBD1. CDR1 is SQVTM, CDR2 ANQGSEA, per germline. This CDR3 has 13 amino acids. V gave up 5 bases and J gave up 8 bases; unmatched junction bases: 10. CDR3 nucleotides: TGCAGCGTTCTCTTGGACAGGGAAGGCGGCTACACCTTC. Protein: CSVLLDREGGYTF.